This TCR beta chain was sequenced for a study of blood T cell repertoires in COVID-19. Study summary: The samples span acute and convalescent COVID-19 from the United States, Italy and Spain. Sample material is recorded as cDNA or gDNA derived from T cells, B-cell-depleted T cells, or PBMCs.

This clone was recorded many times. The CDR3 sequence is 15 residues long. CDR1 and CDR2 (germline): SGHRS, YFSETQ. V lost 4 bases and J lost 6, with 18 bases in between. Using immunoSEQ multiplex PCR, the repertoire was profiled, and TCRdb retains in-frame clones only, with some absent. Among tens of thousands of clones listed, 68% were seen once. The sequence derives from a woman in her 70s with acute or convalescent COVID-19. The chain recombines TRBV5-1 with TRBJ2-3; D uncertain. What was sequenced was peripheral blood. CDR3 DNA: TGCGCCAGCAGCCGCCAGGTTGTCCCTCAGGATACGCAGTATTTT. This codes for CASSRQVVPQDTQYF.